This note documents a single T cell receptor beta chain sequence. Germline V lookup: CDR1 PRHDT, CDR2 FYEKMQ (reference sequence). V lost 5 bases and J lost 7; bases outside the gene matches: 6. The CDR3 loop spans 15 amino acids. Here immunoSEQ multiplex PCR was the method, and the copy in TCRdb shows in-frame clones only, minus some. Of 47,000 or so clones in the sample, nearly 90% were seen once. This specimen comes from a study of T cell changes during pregnancy in multiple sclerosis. The chain couples TRBV13 to TRBJ2-7; 15 bases line up with TRBD2. This sequence was found in a female donor in good health, enrolled as a control in a pregnancy study. The sample consisted of peripheral blood, taken after pregnancy. CDR3 in DNA: TGTGCCAGCAGCCCCCGGACTAGCGGGGGGGAGGAGCAGTACTTC. It codes for CASSPRTSGGEEQYF. The whole variable domain, filled in from reference TRBV13 and TRBJ2-7, reads AAGVIQSPRHLIKEKRETATLKCYPIPRHDTVYWYQQGPGQDPQFLISFYEKMQSDKGSIPDRFSAQQFSDYHSELNMSSLELGDSALYFCASSPRTSGGEEQYFGPGTRLTVT.